This TCR beta chain stems from a study of CD8 T cells in Susac syndrome. The germline CDR1 and CDR2 sequences are DFQATT and SNEGSKA (reference sequence). V lost 4 bases and J lost 6, with 13 bases in between. This CDR3 contains 13 residues. Random hexamers primed reverse transcription of 0.5 to 1 ug RNA. Each CDR3 protein gets one entry after TCRdb re-called the immunoSEQ multiplex PCR reads with MiXCR. Among around 170,000 distinct CDR3 sequences, approximately 96% were seen once, and the ten largest hold 0.075% to 0.1%. The sequencing sample was made of CD4+ T cells from PBMCs. The source is a human donor with Susac syndrome. The rearrangement joins TRBV20-1 to TRBJ1-5; weak D call: TRBD1 (5 bases). CDR3 amino acids: CSAIPGVTQPQHF. The DNA for the CDR3 is TGCAGTGCTATTCCGGGGGTTACTCAGCCCCAGCATTTT.